The 9 T cell receptor beta chains in this list originate from one sample, sequenced in a study of breast tumors, draining lymph nodes, adjacent tissues. TCRdb re-derived calls from the multiplex PCR reads in MiXCR, one entry per CDR3 protein. Of tens of thousands of distinct CDR3 sequences in the sample, about 70% were seen once. The source material was tumor-adjacent breast tissue. The receptor source for this set is a female donor with breast cancer. Some clones in this sample may be carry-over from other donors' samples.

The rearrangement links TRBV20-1 to TRBJ2-7; the match to TRBD1 covers 8 bases. This CDR3 contains 15 residues. Trimming took 6 bases from V and 0 from J; bases not matched to a gene: 10. Germline V lookup: CDR1 DFQATT, CDR2 SNEGSKA (reference sequence). The CDR3 DNA follows: TGCAGTGCCATAGACGGACAGGGAACCTCCTACGAGCAGTACTTC. Its translation: CSAIDGQGTSYEQYF.

The V gene is TRBV12-3 or TRBV12-4, the J gene TRBJ1-6; unclear D gene. V was shortened by 2 bases and J by 8 bases, with 10 bases between the two germline ends. The CDR3 runs 14 residues. The CDR3: CASSLRAADSPLHF. CDR3 in DNA: TGTGCCAGCAGTTTAAGAGCGGCAGATTCACCCCTCCACTTT.

The chain uses TRBV19 and TRBJ2-1, with TRBD2 matching over 11 bases. Looked up from germline, CDR1 is LNHDA and CDR2 is SQIVND (reference sequence). The CDR3 runs to 16 residues. The junction had 11 bases not matched to a gene; V was cut back by 4 bases and J by 9 bases. The CDR3, as DNA: TGTGCCAGTAGTACTGGGACTAGCGGACGTACGGGTGAGCAGTTCTTC. Translation: CASSTGTSGRTGEQFF.

The rearrangement links TRBV6-4 to TRBJ2-2; a possible D gene is TRBD1 (6 bases). Germline CDR1 reads MRHNA; CDR2 reads SNTAGT. The CDR3 length is 16 residues. The V end lost 10 bases, the J end lost 0 bases, and 18 bases lay between the germline ends. The chain's CDR3 is CATSRDTFSNTGELFF. CDR3 coding DNA: TGTGCCACCAGCCGGGACACCTTCTCGAACACCGGGGAGCTGTTTTTT.

The rearrangement joins TRBV9 to TRBJ2-3; a weak D match, TRBD2 (6 bases). Per the germline V gene, CDR1 is SGDLS and CDR2 is YYNGEE. V was pared by 3 bases and J by 4 bases, with 18 bases between. The CDR3 is made up of 16 amino acids. The CDR3 reads CASSDLVEGASDTQYF. The CDR3 coding sequence is TGTGCCAGCAGCGATCTCGTGGAGGGTGCATCAGATACGCAGTATTTT.

This clonotype is termed medium-sized. The rearrangement joins TRBV20-1 to TRBJ2-1, with 10 bases fitting TRBD2. In germline, CDR1 is DFQATT, CDR2 SNEGSKA (reference sequence). CDR3 size: 15 residues. J was trimmed by 7 bases and V by 0 bases; bases with no gene match: 6. CDR3 sequence reads: CSARDLAGEMNEQFF. In DNA, the CDR3 is TGCAGTGCTAGAGACCTAGCGGGAGAGATGAATGAGCAGTTCTTC.

This chain joins TRBV20-1 and TRBJ2-2, with 9 bases lining up with TRBD1. V was clipped by 5 bases and J by 5 bases; unmatched bases: 6. The CDR3 sequence is 14 residues long. The V gene's germline CDR1 is DFQATT and CDR2 SNEGSKA (reference sequence). The CDR3 region is CSAEGTGFTGELFF. CDR3 sequence (DNA): TGCAGTGCTGAAGGGACAGGGTTTACCGGGGAGCTGTTTTTT.

The chain links TRBV7-9 to TRBJ1-3; 8 nucleotides match TRBD1. The CDR3 contains 16 residues. The germline gives CDR1 SEHNR, CDR2 FQNEAQ (reference sequence). V lost 5 bases, J lost 5 bases, and 11 bases stayed unmatched. The CDR3 reads CASSGLAGTGRNTIYF. The DNA for the CDR3 is TGTGCCAGCAGCGGACTAGCGGGGACAGGACGAAACACCATATATTTT.

V is TRBV19 and J is TRBJ2-2, with D unresolved. This CDR3 contains 12 residues. CDR1 LNHDA and CDR2 SQIVND come from the germline V gene (reference sequence). Trimming removed 6 bases from V and 2 bases from J, with 4 bases in between. The CDR3 loop is CASRDNTGELFF. CDR3 nucleotides: TGTGCCAGTAGAGACAACACCGGGGAGCTGTTTTTT.